The 31 T cell receptor beta chains below were found in one sample sequenced in a study of CD8 T cells in Susac syndrome. An input of 0.5 to 1 ug of RNA was subjected to reverse transcription using random hexamers. Via MiXCR, TCRdb re-called the immunoSEQ multiplex PCR reads, giving one row per CDR3 protein. The sample yields 150,000 to 180,000 distinct CDR3 sequences, approximately 93% seen once. The sequenced sample was CD8+ T cells from PBMCs. These receptors were taken from a human donor with multiple sclerosis.

This chain uses TRBV29-1 with TRBJ2-7; TRBD1 might be the D (5 bases). Germline CDR1 reads SQVTM; CDR2 reads ANQGSEA. V was cut by 6 bases and J by 0 bases, with 15 bases left in between. The CDR3 runs 14 residues. This CDR3 is CSVAPGGASYEQYF. The CDR3 nucleotides read TGCAGCGTAGCCCCAGGTGGGGCCTCCTACGAGCAGTACTTC.

CDR3 DNA sequence: TGTGCCAGCAGCTTAGTAGAACAGGATTACTATGGCTACACCTTC. Amino acid sequence: CASSLVEQDYYGYTF. This chain links TRBV11-2 with TRBJ1-2, with TRBD1 as a possible D gene (5 bases). The CDR3 runs to 15 residues. Germline V gene data show CDR1 as SGHAT and CDR2 as FQNNGV. V was trimmed by 1 base and J by 3 bases, leaving 12 bases between them.

The chain carries TRBV7-9 and TRBJ2-3; possible D gene TRBD2, 5 bases. Per germline, CDR1 SEHNR and CDR2 FQNEAQ (reference sequence). The CDR3 runs to 12 residues. The V end was cut by 6 bases, the J end by 4 bases, with 8 bases between. Written as DNA, the CDR3 is TGTGCCAGCAGGCTAGCAGCAGATACGCAGTATTTT. It translates to CASRLAADTQYF.

V is TRBV5-6 and J is TRBJ2-5; TRBD1 is a possible D gene (5 bases). With 4 bases removed from V and 3 bases from J, the gap between germline ends came to 7 bases. The germline V gene encodes CDR1 SGHDT and CDR2 YYEEEE. The CDR3 consists of 12 residues. This CDR3 is CASSPGKETQYF. CDR3 sequence (DNA): TGTGCCAGCAGCCCAGGGAAAGAGACCCAGTACTTC.

J is TRBJ2-1 and V is TRBV6-2 or TRBV6-3, with 11 bases aligning to TRBD2. CDR3 length: 15 residues. The V gene end was trimmed by 5 bases and the J gene end by 4 bases; junction bases not matched to a gene: 4. Germline assignment: CDR1 MNHEY and CDR2 SVGEGT. The CDR3 reads CASSQTSGGYNEQFF. DNA for the CDR3: TGTGCCAGCAGTCAAACTAGCGGGGGTTACAATGAGCAGTTCTTC.

V gene TRBV6-6 combines with J gene TRBJ2-5; no reliable D call. The CDR3 has 14 residues. The V gene lost 2 bases and the J gene lost 1 base, with 8 bases spanning the gap. Germline V gene sequence: CDR1 MNHNY, CDR2 SVGAGI (reference sequence). The CDR3 loop reads CASSYVGLQETQYF. CDR3 sequence (DNA): TGTGCCAGCAGTTACGTAGGGCTCCAAGAGACCCAGTACTTC.

The rearrangement links TRBV4-3 to TRBJ2-7; maybe TRBD2 (5 bases). V was shortened by 1 base and J by 7 bases, with 17 bases between the two germline ends. The CDR3 has 15 residues. Germline CDR1 LGHNA, CDR2 YSLEER. The CDR3 region is CASSQVEGRVGEQYF. The CDR3 bases are TGCGCCAGCAGCCAAGTCGAGGGAAGGGTAGGGGAGCAGTACTTC.

V and J are TRBV29-1 and TRBJ1-2; TRBD1 might be the D (5 bases). The CDR3 sequence is 13 residues long. Germline CDR1 reads SQVTM; CDR2 reads ANQGSEA. Trimming shortened V by 6 bases and J by 4 bases, and 15 bases separated the two germline ends. CDR3 nucleotide sequence: TGCAGCGTACAACCCCAAGACAGCTATGGCTACACCTTC. Translating gives CSVQPQDSYGYTF. Together with reference TRBV29-1 and TRBJ1-2, the CDR3 gives the full variable domain: SAVISQKPSRDICQRGTSLTIQCQVDSQVTMMFWYRQQPGQSLTLIATANQGSEATYESGFVIDKFPISRPNLTFSTLTVSNMSPEDSSIYLCSVQPQDSYGYTFGSGTRLTVV.

This chain connects TRBV29-1 to TRBJ2-1; 9 bases are shared with TRBD2. This CDR3 has 15 residues. After removal of 1 base from V and 4 bases from J, the junction contained 5 bases not matched to a gene. In germline, CDR1 is SQVTM, CDR2 ANQGSEA. The CDR3 sequence: CSVEGLAGKYNEQFF. Written as DNA, the CDR3 is TGCAGCGTTGAAGGGCTAGCGGGGAAATACAATGAGCAGTTCTTC.

The chain joins TRBV7-9 to TRBJ1-2, with TRBD1 matching 9 bases. Germline trimming cut 5 bases from V and 10 bases from J; bases unmatched to any gene: 8. The CDR3 length is 13 residues. CDR1 is SEHNR, CDR2 FQNEAQ, per germline (reference sequence). The CDR3 spells CASSPGGTGHYTF. The CDR3 nucleotides are TGTGCCAGCAGCCCTGGGGGGACAGGGCACTACACCTTC.

The CDR3 DNA sequence: TGTGCCAGCAGCCCTACAGGTGATAGCAATCAGCCCCAGCATTTT. Amino acid sequence: CASSPTGDSNQPQHF. The chain links TRBV7-6 to TRBJ1-5, with D possibly being TRBD1 (5 bases). The CDR3 is 15 amino acids. V gave up 5 bases and J gave up 0 bases, with 11 bases separating them. Germline V lookup: CDR1 SGHVS, CDR2 FNYEAQ.

This chain uses TRBV29-1 with TRBJ1-2; no clear D gene. Germline CDR1 reads SQVTM; CDR2 reads ANQGSEA. Trimming pared 4 bases from V and 5 bases from J, leaving 11 bases between. CDR3 length: 12 amino acids. Here the CDR3 reads CSVVQPGYGYTF. As DNA, the CDR3 is TGCAGCGTTGTTCAACCGGGGTATGGCTACACCTTC.

This clonotype came up a few times. The V and J genes are TRBV6-1 and TRBJ2-7; no firm D call. This CDR3 spans 12 amino acids. The germline V gene has CDR1 MNHNS and CDR2 SASEGT. Trimming stripped 5 bases from V and 0 bases from J, with 5 bases between. The CDR3 DNA reads as TGTGCCAGCAGTCAGTCCTCCTACGAGCAGTACTTC. This translates into CASSQSSYEQYF.

The chain uses TRBV5-6 and TRBJ1-5; no reliable D call. The CDR3 is 14 residues long. Germline V gives CDR1 SGHDT, CDR2 YYEEEE. V was clipped by 2 bases and J by 6 bases, with 12 bases between them. In nucleotides, the CDR3 is TGTGCCAGCAGCTTTGGGGTGGAGGGTCAGCCCCAGCATTTT. This translates into CASSFGVEGQPQHF.

The genes are TRBV9 and TRBJ2-1, with D perhaps being TRBD1 or TRBD2 (5 bases each). The CDR3 has 15 residues. Germline V lookup: CDR1 SGDLS, CDR2 YYNGEE. Trimming took 4 bases from V and 5 from J, leaving 16 bases between them. The CDR3 DNA reads as TGTGCCAGCAGCACCGAGGGGAAGATAAACAATGAGCAGTTCTTC. It specifies CASSTEGKINNEQFF.

In DNA, the CDR3 is TGCGCCAGCAGCCTAAAACGCGGCGGACAGGGGCTCTCCGAGCAGTACTTC. This codes for CASSLKRGGQGLSEQYF. This rearrangement joins TRBV5-1 to TRBJ2-7; TRBD1 agrees at 9 bases. V lost 4 bases and J lost 6; bases outside the gene matches: 17. The CDR3 totals 17 residues. CDR1 and CDR2 from the germline V gene are SGHRS and YFSETQ.

V is TRBV30 and J is TRBJ2-7; 8 positions match TRBD2. The CDR3 covers 13 residues. Losses at the gene ends were 5 bases for V and 4 bases for J; bases not matched to a gene: 7. CDR1 is GTSNPN and CDR2 is SVGIG in the germline V gene (reference sequence). The CDR3 sequence: CAWGQAGGYEQYF. The CDR3 nucleotides are TGTGCCTGGGGCCAGGCGGGGGGTTACGAGCAGTACTTC. The complete variable domain, with remaining parts taken from reference TRBV30 and TRBJ2-7, reads SQTIHQWPATLVQPVGSPLSLECTVEGTSNPNLYWYRQAAGRGLQLLFYSVGIGQISSEVPQNLSASRPQDRQFILSSKKLLLSDSGFYLCAWGQAGGYEQYFGPGTRLTVT.

This clonotype was found once. J is TRBJ1-1 and V is TRBV27, with no clear D. Germline CDR1 is MNHEY and CDR2 is SMNVEV (reference sequence). The CDR3 covers 11 residues. Deletions cut 4 bases from V and 6 bases from J, with 6 bases between. The CDR3 sequence is CASSWRSEAFF. The CDR3 coding sequence is TGTGCCAGCAGTTGGCGGTCTGAAGCTTTCTTT.

The chain has TRBV3-1 and TRBJ2-7; D is possibly TRBD2 (5 bases). CDR3 size: 17 residues. V was shortened by 3 bases and J by 0 bases, with 18 bases between the two germline ends. The germline CDR1 and CDR2 sequences are LGHDT and YNNKEL (reference sequence). The CDR3 bases are TGTGCCAGCAGCCAGGGCTACCGACGGGATAACTCCTACGAGCAGTACTTC. This encodes CASSQGYRRDNSYEQYF.

For this clonotype: Mismatch with germline at one junction end may stem from a read error. The CDR3 is CSARETGGTTDTQYF. In nucleotides, the CDR3 is TGCAGTGCTCGAGAGACAGGGGGAACCACAGATACGCAGTATTTT. This chain uses TRBV20-1 with TRBJ2-3, with 9 bases fitting TRBD1. The germline gives CDR1 DFQATT, CDR2 SNEGSKA (reference sequence). This CDR3 is 15 amino acids long.

J is TRBJ2-7 and V is TRBV5-6; possible D gene TRBD1, 5 bases. V gave up 3 bases and J gave up 2 bases, with 12 bases separating them. Germline CDR1 and CDR2: SGHDT and YYEEEE. The CDR3 runs to 14 residues. DNA for the CDR3: TGTGCCAGCAGCTCCCCCAAGGGGACCTACGAGCAGTACTTC. It specifies CASSSPKGTYEQYF.

This chain uses TRBV9 with TRBJ1-5; D gene unclear. Germline V lookup: CDR1 SGDLS, CDR2 YYNGEE. The CDR3 totals 12 residues. V gave up 3 bases and J gave up 6 bases, with 7 bases separating them. CDR3 sequence (DNA): TGTGCCAGCAGCGCGGGAGGTCAGCCCCAGCATTTT. Its protein is CASSAGGQPQHF.

The chain links TRBV12-3 or TRBV12-4 to TRBJ2-7, with a possible D match to TRBD1 (5 bases). The length of the CDR3 is 13 residues. V was pared by 6 bases and J by 3 bases, with 12 bases between. CDR3 DNA sequence: TGTGCCAGCAGGAGGAAGGGGCTCTACGAGCAGTACTTC. It yields the protein CASRRKGLYEQYF.

The V and J genes are TRBV20-1 and TRBJ1-2; a possible D gene is TRBD1 (6 bases). This CDR3 region has 16 residues. The V gene's germline CDR1 is DFQATT and CDR2 SNEGSKA (reference sequence). V lost 0 bases and J lost 1, with 15 bases in between. The CDR3 sequence: CSARDRGQPFNYGYTF. CDR3 coding DNA: TGCAGTGCTAGAGACCGAGGACAGCCCTTTAACTATGGCTACACCTTC.

The chain couples TRBV2 to TRBJ2-3; a possible D gene is TRBD1 (6 bases). V was trimmed by 8 bases and J by 0 bases, leaving 9 bases between them. The CDR3 runs to 13 residues. The germline V gene has CDR1 SNHLY and CDR2 FYNNEI. The DNA of the CDR3 is TGTGCCAGCCTAGACAGGAGCACAGATACGCAGTATTTT. Its protein is CASLDRSTDTQYF.

The chain joins TRBV6-5 to TRBJ2-7; no firm D call. CDR1 and CDR2 (germline): MNHEY, SVGAGI. V was trimmed by 0 bases and J by 2 bases, leaving 11 bases between them. The CDR3 consists of 15 residues. Written as DNA, the CDR3 is TGTGCCAGCAGTTACTCGACATATGGAACCTACGAGCAGTACTTC. Residues: CASSYSTYGTYEQYF.

V usage is TRBV27 and J usage is TRBJ2-7; unclear D gene. Per the germline V gene, CDR1 is MNHEY and CDR2 is SMNVEV (reference sequence). The CDR3 length is 17 residues. V lost 2 bases and J 3 bases, leaving 20 bases between the germline ends. CDR3 nucleotide sequence: TGTGCCAGCAGTTTAGGTCCAGGCCGACGGGTCGGCTACGAGCAGTACTTC. This codes for CASSLGPGRRVGYEQYF.

This chain links TRBV12-3 or TRBV12-4 with TRBJ2-2; D gene uncertain. The CDR3 is made up of 11 amino acids. V was cut by 3 bases and J by 8 bases, with 4 bases left in between. DNA for the CDR3: TGTGCCAGCAGTTTTGGAGGGGAGCTGTTTTTT. Translation gives CASSFGGELFF.

The chain employs TRBV20-1 and TRBJ2-7, with 10 positions matching TRBD1. The CDR3 consists of 14 residues. Germline V gene sequence: CDR1 DFQATT, CDR2 SNEGSKA (reference sequence). The V gene end was trimmed by 3 bases and the J gene end by 4 bases; junction bases not matched to a gene: 6. The CDR3 nucleotides read TGCAGTGCTAGGGGGGGACAGGGGATTTACGAGCAGTACTTC. Translating it yields CSARGGQGIYEQYF.

The chain uses TRBV7-3 and TRBJ2-1, with D unresolved. This CDR3 has 14 residues. CDR1 and CDR2 from the germline V gene are SGHTA and FQGTGA. V was pared by 5 bases and J by 6 bases, with 14 bases between. This CDR3 is CASSTHGPRNEQFF. The CDR3 nucleotides are TGTGCCAGCAGCACCCACGGACCCCGCAATGAGCAGTTCTTC. The full variable domain, completed using reference TRBV7-3 and TRBJ2-1, is GAGVSQTPSNKVTEKGKYVELRCDPISGHTALYWYRQSLGQGPEFLIYFQGTGAADDSGLPNDRFFAVRPEGSVSTLKIQRTERGDSAVYLCASSTHGPRNEQFFGPGTRLTVL.

The J gene is TRBJ2-1, the V gene TRBV3-1, with a tentative D call TRBD2 (6 bases). This CDR3 has 16 residues. Germline lookup yields CDR1 LGHDT and CDR2 YNNKEL (reference sequence). Trimming stripped 4 bases from V and 5 bases from J, with 18 bases between. CDR3 loop: CASSPYLEGSDNEQFF. In nucleotides, the CDR3 is TGTGCCAGCAGCCCCTATCTGGAGGGTTCGGACAATGAGCAGTTCTTC.